This T cell receptor beta chain appears in the sequencing data of a study of technical replicates of blood from a handful of donors (TCRdb year 2017). Receptor libraries were prepared by the immunoSEQ multiplex PCR assay. Not all clones reach the TCRdb copy of this immuneACCESS table, which keeps in-frame sequences only. Checked studies attribute under half of the gap to unresolved V genes and leave the rest unexplained. In this sample the table shows 81,000 or so clones, 90% to 97% of which occur a single time. Clones ranked in the top ten supply about 0.2% of the sample. Remarks on this clone: It lacks a known antigen. Base qualities are missing; no much larger clone stands one base away.

The germline V gene sets CDR1 to WSHSY and CDR2 to SAAADI. CDR3 length: 15 amino acids, cysteine to phenylalanine. This entry keeps only the CDR3 DNA: 45 bases, framed from base 1. Trimming removed 2 bases from V and 4 bases from J; the gene matches leave 2 bases unexplained. The chain was built from TRBV10-2 and TRBJ2-1; 10 bases in the middle match TRBD1. The sample taken for sequencing was T cells isolated from PBMCs. This clonotype was sampled from a human donor in good health. The CDR3 region reads CASSEDRGLYNEQFF. The sequenced DNA: TGCGCCAGCAGTGAGGACAGGGGGCTTTACAATGAGCAGTTCTTC.